Listed here are 23 T cell receptor beta chains from one sample, sequenced in a study of response to subunit inactivated influenza vaccine. TCRdb re-called the RT-PCR reads through MiXCR, storing one row per CDR3 protein. Among more than 700,000 distinct CDR3 sequences, about 20% were seen once, and the ten largest hold 10% to 13%. This sample comprised PBMCs from blood, obtained 5 days after vaccination. These receptors all come from a middle-aged man who received an inactivated influenza vaccine.

The CDR3 spells CASSREGSLAKNIQYF. CDR3 nucleotides: TGTGCCAGCAGCCGCGAGGGCAGCCTAGCCAAAAACATTCAGTACTTC. The chain carries TRBV12-3 or TRBV12-4 and TRBJ2-4; D possibly corresponds to TRBD2 (5 bases). The CDR3 length is 16 residues. V was clipped by 6 bases and J by 0 bases, with 15 bases between them.

This clonotype was picked up many times. The chain joins TRBV5-5 to TRBJ1-5; the D is unclear. The germline V gene has CDR1 SGHKS and CDR2 YYEKEE (reference sequence). The CDR3 contains 14 residues. V was trimmed by 0 bases and J by 6 bases, leaving 10 bases between them. CDR3 nucleotides: TGTGCCAGCAGCTTGGATGGGCGAGGTCAGCCCCAGCATTTT. It is translated as CASSLDGRGQPQHF.

This clonotype was seen a handful of times. This rearrangement joins TRBV11-2 to TRBJ1-6; D ambiguous. Deletions cut 2 bases from V and 8 bases from J, with 4 bases between. Germline V gives CDR1 SGHAT, CDR2 FQNNGV. The length of the CDR3 is 12 residues. The CDR3 reads CASSLSHSPLHF. CDR3 coding DNA: TGTGCCAGCAGCTTAAGTCATTCACCCCTCCACTTT.

This clonotype turned up a few times. The junction departs from the called germline gene at one end, perhaps through a read error. The chain joins TRBV7-7 to TRBJ2-2; 8 bases match TRBD2. Per the germline V gene, CDR1 is SSHAT and CDR2 is FNYEAQ (reference sequence). CDR3 size: 16 residues. This CDR3 is CASSLAGLANTGELFF. CDR3 nucleotide sequence: TGTGCTAGCAGCTTAGCGGGACTAGCGAACACCGGGGAGCTGTTTTTT.

The genes are TRBV5-6 and TRBJ2-7; either TRBD1 or TRBD2 may fit D (5 bases each). The CDR3 spans 14 residues. Germline-derived CDR1 and CDR2 are SGHDT and YYEEEE. Trimming took 3 bases from V and 6 from J, leaving 16 bases between them. Here the CDR3 reads CASSWGTTDPEQYF. Written as DNA, the CDR3 is TGTGCCAGCAGCTGGGGGACGACTGACCCCGAGCAGTACTTC.

V and J are TRBV20-1 and TRBJ1-5; D is unclear. Germline CDR1 reads DFQATT; CDR2 reads SNEGSKA (reference sequence). The CDR3 sequence is 13 residues long. Trimming pared 4 bases from V and 9 bases from J, leaving 16 bases between. The CDR3 sequence: CSATDPLGRPQHF. CDR3 in DNA: TGCAGTGCTACCGACCCTCTCGGGAGGCCCCAGCATTTT.

On this clonotype itself: In this CDR3 the conserved last residue, phenylalanine or tryptophan, is missing, so a read error is likely. No DNA is shown, since the ends of the CDR3 on it are uncertain; the CDR3 is the one TCRdb lists. The chain uses TRBV18 and TRBJ2-3; the D segment call TRBD2 is taken from the table without a DNA check. The CDR3 has 12 amino acids, counting both end residues. The V gene's germline CDR1 is KGHSH and CDR2 LQKENI. The CDR3 sequence: CASSPLRGRAWI.

The sample holds a few counts of this clonotype. The rearrangement links TRBV27 to TRBJ2-6; no reliable D call. Trimming took off 3 bases at V and 3 bases at J, with 9 bases between the two ends. The CDR3 is 15 residues long. Germline V gives CDR1 MNHEY, CDR2 SMNVEV (reference sequence). In DNA form, the CDR3 reads TGTGCCAGCAGTTTCGGTCCGGGTGGGGCCAACGTCCTGACTTTC. It specifies CASSFGPGGANVLTF.

The rearrangement uses TRBV10-3 and TRBJ2-5, with 7 nucleotides matching TRBD1. This CDR3 spans 14 amino acids. Germline loops: CDR1 ENHRY, CDR2 SYGVKD. With 5 bases clipped from V and 2 bases from J, the junction kept 5 bases outside the gene matches. CDR3 nucleotide sequence: TGTGCCATCAGTAGCCCAGGGGGACAAGAGACCCAGTACTTC. Protein sequence: CAISSPGGQETQYF.

The chain uses TRBV12-3 or TRBV12-4 and TRBJ2-7; 9 bases are shared with TRBD2. V shed 5 bases and J 5 bases; nucleotides not matched to a gene: 1. There are 12 residues in the CDR3. The CDR3 DNA follows: TGTGCCAGCAGTGGGACTAGCAACGAGCAGTACTTC. Its protein product is CASSGTSNEQYF.

The rearrangement uses TRBV4-3 and TRBJ2-1; 9 nucleotides match TRBD2. The CDR3 has 15 amino acids. Germline V CDR1 and CDR2: LGHNA, YSLEER. Trimming cost V 0 bases and J 9 bases; bases outside gene matches: 6. Here the CDR3 DNA reads TGCGCCAGCAGCCAAGATGGTGCTAGCGGGATTGAGCAGTTCTTC. This codes for CASSQDGASGIEQFF.

The rearrangement joins TRBV7-8 to TRBJ2-1; possible D gene TRBD2, 8 bases. This CDR3 spans 14 amino acids. The ends were cut back, 5 bases at V and 10 bases at J, with 18 bases in the middle. Germline V gives CDR1 SGHVS, CDR2 FQNEAQ. The CDR3: CASSRQGLVVEQFF. CDR3 coding DNA: TGTGCCAGCAGCCGACAGGGACTAGTGGTAGAGCAGTTCTTC.

This clonotype has more than one count but fewer than ten. The chain joins TRBV24-1 to TRBJ2-2; no firm D call. The CDR3 totals 16 residues. Between the trimmed V and J ends, which lost 5 bases and 1 base, there was a span of 13 bases. Germline loops: CDR1 KGHDR, CDR2 SFDVKD. CDR3 in amino acids: CATSGLETLNTGELFF. The DNA of the CDR3 is TGTGCCACCAGTGGGTTGGAGACTTTGAACACCGGGGAGCTGTTTTTT.

This chain connects TRBV9 to TRBJ2-7; 7 bases are shared with TRBD2. This CDR3 has 13 amino acids. V was clipped by 2 bases and J by 6 bases; unmatched bases: 5. CDR1 is SGDLS, CDR2 YYNGEE, per germline. Here the CDR3 reads CASSVTSEAEQYF. For the CDR3, the DNA is TGTGCCAGCAGCGTCACTAGCGAGGCCGAGCAGTACTTC.

The chain links TRBV12-3 or TRBV12-4 to TRBJ1-2, with D possibly TRBD1 on 5 matching bases. V lost 1 base to trimming and J lost 8 bases, with 17 bases between them. CDR3 length: 15 amino acids. CDR3 region: CASSLGGARRGGYTF. The CDR3, as DNA: TGTGCCAGCAGTTTAGGAGGGGCTCGACGGGGCGGCTACACCTTC.

The V call is TRBV28, the J call TRBJ1-4; 8 bases line up with TRBD1. Germline assignment: CDR1 MDHEN and CDR2 SYDVKM. The CDR3 totals 14 residues. Germline trimming cut 6 bases from V and 12 bases from J; bases unmatched to any gene: 12. CDR3 DNA sequence: TGTGCCAGCAGGAGGACAGGGACCTTGATGGAACTGTTTTTT. Amino acids: CASRRTGTLMELFF.

This clonotype has just a few counts. This sequence joins TRBV20-1 and TRBJ2-2; D ambiguous. Trimming cost V 3 bases and J 4 bases, with 9 bases left between them. The CDR3 covers 13 residues. CDR1 DFQATT and CDR2 SNEGSKA come from the germline V gene (reference sequence). CDR3 in amino acids: CSARWSATGELFF. CDR3 bases: TGCAGTGCTAGGTGGAGCGCCACCGGGGAGCTGTTTTTT.

J is TRBJ2-3 and V is TRBV7-2; D not resolved. This CDR3 contains 15 residues. The V gene lost 1 base and the J gene lost 0 bases, with 8 bases spanning the gap. Germline CDR1 is SGHTA and CDR2 is FQGNSA. The CDR3 region has the DNA TGTGCCAGCAGCTTAGACCAACAGAGCACAGATACGCAGTATTTT. As protein: CASSLDQQSTDTQYF.

A few counts support this clonotype. J is TRBJ2-7 and V is TRBV12-3 or TRBV12-4; unclear D gene. CDR3 size: 13 residues. Trimming stripped 6 bases from V and 5 bases from J, with 14 bases between. The CDR3 region has the DNA TGTGCCAGCAGCTTCAAAGGTGGGGACGAGCAGTACTTC. As protein: CASSFKGGDEQYF.

The gene calls are TRBV29-1 and TRBJ2-7; D may be TRBD1 or TRBD2 (5 bases each). The CDR3 runs to 13 residues. V lost 4 bases to trimming and J lost 2 bases, with 12 bases between them. The germline V gene encodes CDR1 SQVTM and CDR2 ANQGSEA. CDR3 residues: CSVGRQGPYEQYF. The CDR3 bases are TGCAGCGTTGGACGGCAGGGACCCTACGAGCAGTACTTC.

V is TRBV7-2 and J is TRBJ2-3, with 7 bases fitting TRBD2. The J segment lost 0 bases and the V segment lost 9 bases, leaving 9 bases of the junction unmatched. The CDR3 extends over 15 amino acids. Germline CDR1 and CDR2: SGHTA and FQGNSA. DNA for the CDR3: TGTGCCAGTGTCCTAGCGGCCCTAAGCACAGATACGCAGTATTTT. Its translation: CASVLAALSTDTQYF.

This clonotype occurred a few times. This chain joins TRBV6-6 and TRBJ2-7; D gene unclear. Per germline, CDR1 MNHNY and CDR2 SVGAGI (reference sequence). The CDR3 has 12 residues. V gave up 3 bases and J gave up 2 bases, with 5 bases separating them. In nucleotides, the CDR3 is TGTGCCAGCAGTTATAAGACCTACGAGCAGTACTTC. As protein: CASSYKTYEQYF.

This clonotype has at least ten counts. A read error may produce the germline difference seen at one junction end. This chain connects TRBV12-3 or TRBV12-4 to TRBJ1-2; 9 bases agree with TRBD1. The CDR3 extends over 14 amino acids. This CDR3 is CASSLGTGNYGYTF. In DNA form, the CDR3 reads TGTGCCAGCAGCTTAGGGACAGGGAACTATGGCTACACCTTC.